This entry lists 27 T cell receptor beta chains sequenced from one sample in a study of shared clonotypes between healthy human individuals. Produced via immunoSEQ multiplex PCR; TCRdb's table is partial and in-frame only. The sample yields about 1.5 million clones, 98% seen once. Sequencing was carried out using naive CD4+ T cells sorted from blood. Noted subset: CD45RA+ positively selected. The receptors derive from a man younger than 40 in good health.

V gene TRBV7-9 combines with J gene TRBJ2-2, with D hard to call. V lost 1 base and J 1 base, leaving 16 bases between the germline ends. The CDR3 has 18 amino acids. In germline, CDR1 is SEHNR, CDR2 FQNEAQ (reference sequence). The CDR3 nucleotides are TGTGCCAGCAGCTTAGAGTTGCGCGGACGGCGGAACACCGGGGAGCTGTTTTTT. It specifies CASSLELRGRRNTGELFF.

The chain has TRBV10-1 and TRBJ2-1, with 10 bases that match TRBD2. With V trimmed by 1 base and J by 6 bases, 3 bases remained unmatched. Germline V gene lookup returns CDR1 WNHNN and CDR2 SYGVQD (reference sequence). The CDR3 sequence is 15 residues long. CDR3 loop: CASSELAGGFNEQFF. CDR3 nucleotides: TGCGCCAGCAGTGAGTTAGCGGGAGGTTTCAATGAGCAGTTCTTC.

Only one count was recorded for this clone. The chain links TRBV7-9 to TRBJ1-4; TRBD1 agrees at 11 bases. Germline-derived CDR1 and CDR2 are SEHNR and FQNEAQ (reference sequence). The CDR3 is 14 residues long. V was clipped by 4 bases and J by 8 bases; unmatched bases: 3. This CDR3 reads CASSWTGGAEKLFF. DNA of the CDR3: TGTGCCAGCAGCTGGACAGGGGGCGCGGAAAAACTGTTTTTT. The full variable domain, with the rest looked up from reference TRBV7-9 and TRBJ1-4, is DTGVSQNPRHKITKRGQNVTFRCDPISEHNRLYWYRQTLGQGPEFLTYFQNEAQLEKSRLLSDRFSAERPKGSFSTLEIQRTEQGDSAMYLCASSWTGGAEKLFFGSGTQLSVL.

This clone appeared a single time. The chain recombines TRBV7-9 with TRBJ2-7; maybe TRBD1 (5 bases). Between the trimmed V and J ends, which lost 2 bases and 4 bases, there was a span of 15 bases. There are 15 residues in the CDR3. Germline loops: CDR1 SEHNR, CDR2 FQNEAQ (reference sequence). This CDR3 is CASSLSDTRVYEQYF. CDR3 sequence (DNA): TGTGCCAGCAGCTTATCGGACACCCGAGTGTACGAGCAGTACTTC. The full variable domain, with the rest looked up from reference TRBV7-9 and TRBJ2-7, is DTGVSQNPRHKITKRGQNVTFRCDPISEHNRLYWYRQTLGQGPEFLTYFQNEAQLEKSRLLSDRFSAERPKGSFSTLEIQRTEQGDSAMYLCASSLSDTRVYEQYFGPGTRLTVT.

The V call is TRBV5-1, the J call TRBJ2-7, with TRBD2 identical over 7 bases. Germline V gives CDR1 SGHRS, CDR2 YFSETQ. The CDR3 sequence is 14 residues long. With V trimmed by 0 bases and J by 5 bases, 5 bases remained unmatched. The CDR3 loop reads CASSLAAGVDEQYF. CDR3 bases: TGCGCCAGCAGCTTGGCGGCGGGAGTCGACGAGCAGTACTTC.

Concerning this clone itself: This sample also contains other DNA sequences that code for the same CDR3. J is TRBJ2-7 and V is TRBV18; 7 bases fit TRBD1. After removal of 6 bases from V and 0 bases from J, the junction contained 2 bases not matched to a gene. The CDR3 is 13 residues long. The germline V gene has CDR1 KGHSH and CDR2 LQKENI. The DNA of the CDR3 is TGTGCCAGCTCCCGGGACAGCTCCTACGAGCAGTACTTC. It is translated as CASSRDSSYEQYF. The full variable domain, in which reference TRBV18 and TRBJ2-7 provide the parts outside the CDR3, is NAGVMQNPRHLVRRRGQEARLRCSPMKGHSHVYWYRQLPEEGLKFMVYLQKENIIDESGMPKERFSAEFPKEGPSILRIQQVVRGDSAAYFCASSRDSSYEQYFGPGTRLTVT.

This chain connects TRBV5-4 to TRBJ1-4; 8 nucleotides line up with TRBD1. CDR3 length equals 14 residues. With 3 bases clipped from V and 8 bases from J, the junction kept 6 bases outside the gene matches. The germline gives CDR1 SGHNT, CDR2 YYREEE (reference sequence). Here the CDR3 reads CASSSPGGDEKLFF. As DNA, the CDR3 is TGTGCCAGCAGCTCTCCAGGGGGCGACGAAAAACTGTTTTTT.

This rearrangement joins TRBV5-4 to TRBJ2-5, with TRBD1 matching over 9 bases. V lost 4 bases to trimming and J lost 1 base; unmatched junction nucleotides: 8. The CDR3 is made up of 16 amino acids. Germline V gives CDR1 SGHNT, CDR2 YYREEE (reference sequence). The CDR3 sequence is CASSGGQGMFQETQYF. The DNA for the CDR3 is TGTGCCAGCAGCGGTGGACAGGGGATGTTCCAAGAGACCCAGTACTTC.

The V call is TRBV28, the J call TRBJ2-1; D gene uncertain. V lost 7 bases, J lost 4 bases, and 14 bases lay in between. Germline CDR1 reads MDHEN; CDR2 reads SYDVKM. The CDR3 sequence is 14 residues long. CDR3 protein: CASIRDPGYNEQFF. CDR3 DNA: TGTGCCAGCATCCGAGACCCAGGATACAATGAGCAGTTCTTC.

This sequence joins TRBV5-1 and TRBJ2-1; TRBD2 agrees at 7 bases. CDR1 and CDR2 from the germline V gene are SGHRS and YFSETQ. This CDR3 spans 15 amino acids. V dropped 3 bases and J dropped 4; count of bases not matched to a gene: 7. The CDR3 sequence: CASSSRSGEYNEQFF. Here the CDR3 DNA reads TGCGCCAGCAGCTCAAGGAGCGGGGAATACAATGAGCAGTTCTTC.

The rearrangement links TRBV19 to TRBJ2-7; 10 bases match TRBD1. CDR3 length: 14 residues. Germline V lookup: CDR1 LNHDA, CDR2 SQIVND (reference sequence). V lost 5 bases and J lost 5; bases outside the gene matches: 6. CDR3 DNA sequence: TGTGCCAGTAGTCGAACGGGACAGGGGAACGAGCAGTACTTC. Translation: CASSRTGQGNEQYF.

This rearrangement joins TRBV15 to TRBJ1-4, with 8 bases fitting TRBD1. V was clipped by 3 bases and J by 7 bases; unmatched bases: 1. CDR3 length: 13 amino acids. The germline CDR1 and CDR2 sequences are LNHNV and YYDKDF (reference sequence). As DNA, the CDR3 is TGTGCCACCAGCAGTGGGACAGGTGAAAAACTGTTTTTT. Its protein is CATSSGTGEKLFF.

The rearrangement links TRBV19 to TRBJ2-7, with 10 bases aligning to TRBD2. Germline V CDR1 and CDR2: LNHDA, SQIVND (reference sequence). The CDR3 runs 14 residues. After removal of 6 bases from V and 4 bases from J, the junction contained 6 bases not matched to a gene. CDR3 nucleotide sequence: TGTGCCAGTAGGGCAGCGGGAGGGTCGTACGAGCAGTACTTC. It encodes CASRAAGGSYEQYF.

This sequence joins TRBV19 and TRBJ1-3; D is unclear. Between the trimmed V and J ends, which lost 3 bases and 4 bases, there was a span of 16 bases. The CDR3 length is 16 residues. Germline-derived CDR1 and CDR2 are LNHDA and SQIVND (reference sequence). This CDR3 reads CASSIVASSRGNTIYF. The CDR3 nucleotides read TGTGCCAGTAGTATCGTGGCCTCCTCCCGCGGAAACACCATATATTTT.

This clone appeared a single time. J is TRBJ1-2 and V is TRBV4-3; D call uncertain. Germline V gene data show CDR1 as LGHNA and CDR2 as YSLEER. The CDR3 totals 14 residues. The ends were cut back, 2 bases at V and 4 bases at J, with 11 bases in the middle. The CDR3 region has the DNA TGCGCCAGCAGCCAAAAGCCGGGGTTCTATGGCTACACCTTC. It encodes CASSQKPGFYGYTF.

This clone was seen a single time. This chain joins TRBV5-1 and TRBJ2-2, with 7 bases aligning to TRBD2. The CDR3 loop spans 16 amino acids. V lost 4 bases, J lost 3 bases, and 9 bases stayed unmatched. Germline V gene sequence: CDR1 SGHRS, CDR2 YFSETQ. The CDR3 sequence: CASSPPQAGYTGELFF. The CDR3 nucleotides are TGCGCCAGCAGCCCCCCTCAAGCGGGGTACACCGGGGAGCTGTTTTTT.

The V and J genes are TRBV7-9 and TRBJ2-2; either TRBD1 or TRBD2 may supply D (6 bases each). V lost 1 base and J 4 bases, leaving 10 bases between the germline ends. Germline V gene sequence: CDR1 SEHNR, CDR2 FQNEAQ (reference sequence). The CDR3 consists of 15 residues. The chain's CDR3 is CASSLGGALTGELFF. CDR3 bases: TGTGCCAGCAGCTTAGGGGGGGCGCTCACCGGGGAGCTGTTTTTT.

The V call is TRBV10-1, the J call TRBJ2-7; D remains ambiguous. CDR1 and CDR2 (germline): WNHNN, SYGVQD (reference sequence). The CDR3 contains 13 residues. The V end lost 11 bases, the J end lost 3 bases, and 17 bases lay between the germline ends. The CDR3 loop is CASSLGLDYEQYF. The CDR3 DNA reads as TGCGCCTCTTCGTTAGGGTTGGACTACGAGCAGTACTTC.

This chain connects TRBV19 to TRBJ2-3; 8 bases are a match to TRBD2. In germline, CDR1 is LNHDA, CDR2 SQIVND (reference sequence). The J segment lost 3 bases and the V segment lost 3 bases, leaving 2 bases of the junction unmatched. This CDR3 contains 14 residues. As DNA, the CDR3 is TGTGCCAGTAGTATGGTAGCGGGGACAGATACGCAGTATTTT. It yields the protein CASSMVAGTDTQYF.

This chain connects TRBV4-3 to TRBJ2-7; 7 bases map to TRBD1. V lost 0 bases, J lost 6 bases, and 8 bases stayed unmatched. Germline values: CDR1 LGHNA, CDR2 YSLEER. The CDR3 consists of 15 residues. CDR3 nucleotides: TGCGCCAGCAGCCAAGATGGGAGACAGGGCACCGAGCAGTACTTC. Translated: CASSQDGRQGTEQYF.

The chain carries TRBV10-2 and TRBJ1-5; D possibly corresponds to TRBD1 (6 bases). Germline V CDR1 and CDR2: WSHSY, SAAADI. The V and J ends lost 8 bases and 0 bases respectively, with 11 bases between them. The length of the CDR3 is 14 residues. CDR3 residues: CASRDINSNQPQHF. CDR3 in DNA: TGCGCCAGCCGGGACATCAATAGCAATCAGCCCCAGCATTTT.

The chain employs TRBV7-9 and TRBJ2-3; D not resolved. This CDR3 is 14 amino acids long. Germline CDR1 reads SEHNR; CDR2 reads FQNEAQ (reference sequence). V was trimmed by 1 base and J by 4 bases, leaving 9 bases between them. CDR3 in DNA: TGTGCCAGCAGCTTAGTCCAGGTCCCAGATACGCAGTATTTT. This translates into CASSLVQVPDTQYF.

The chain links TRBV2 to TRBJ1-3; 8 bases are shared with TRBD1. J lost 4 bases, V lost 6 bases, and 11 bases had no gene match. The germline V gene encodes CDR1 SNHLY and CDR2 FYNNEI. The CDR3 is 16 residues long. The CDR3 bases are TGTGCCAGCAGCCAATACAGGGGGAGAATCGGAAACACCATATATTTT. This encodes CASSQYRGRIGNTIYF.

For this clone: Other DNA sequences from this sample encode an identical CDR3 as well. The CDR3 DNA follows: TGCGCCAGCAGCTCCCGGACAGGGGCGTACGAGCAGTACTTC. It codes for CASSSRTGAYEQYF. This chain links TRBV5-1 with TRBJ2-7; 9 bases agree with TRBD1. Losses at the gene ends were 3 bases for V and 4 bases for J; bases not matched to a gene: 5. Germline CDR1 is SGHRS and CDR2 is YFSETQ. The length of the CDR3 is 14 residues. Drawing the rest from reference TRBV5-1 and TRBJ2-7, the complete variable domain is KAGVTQTPRYLIKTRGQQVTLSCSPISGHRSVSWYQQTPGQGLQFLFEYFSETQRNKGNFPGRFSGRQFSNSRSEMNVSTLELGDSALYLCASSSRTGAYEQYFGPGTRLTVT.

As regards this clone: Within the sample, other DNA sequences also encode this same CDR3. J is TRBJ1-1 and V is TRBV19; weak D call: TRBD1 (5 bases). Looked up from germline, CDR1 is LNHDA and CDR2 is SQIVND (reference sequence). Between the trimmed V and J ends, which lost 6 bases and 5 bases, there was a span of 13 bases. The CDR3 sequence is 13 residues long. This CDR3 is CASSTTGGTEAFF. The CDR3 DNA is TGTGCCAGTAGCACTACGGGGGGGACTGAAGCTTTCTTT.

V is TRBV10-1 and J is TRBJ2-5; D may be TRBD2 (6 bases). Germline lookup yields CDR1 WNHNN and CDR2 SYGVQD (reference sequence). V was clipped by 2 bases and J by 5 bases, with 33 bases between them. This CDR3 has 21 amino acids. The CDR3 is CASSEKRRGKERLKALETQYF. For the CDR3, the DNA is TGCGCCAGCAGTGAGAAGAGGCGGGGCAAGGAGCGTCTAAAGGCTTTGGAGACCCAGTACTTC.

This chain links TRBV5-4 with TRBJ2-7; 8 nucleotides agree with TRBD2. Germline CDR1 SGHNT, CDR2 YYREEE (reference sequence). The CDR3 runs 17 residues. Losses at the gene ends were 1 base for V and 1 base for J; bases not matched to a gene: 10. The CDR3, as DNA: TGTGCCAGCAGCTTGCCGCCCGGGAGGGCCTTTTCCTACGAGCAGTACTTC. Its translation: CASSLPPGRAFSYEQYF.